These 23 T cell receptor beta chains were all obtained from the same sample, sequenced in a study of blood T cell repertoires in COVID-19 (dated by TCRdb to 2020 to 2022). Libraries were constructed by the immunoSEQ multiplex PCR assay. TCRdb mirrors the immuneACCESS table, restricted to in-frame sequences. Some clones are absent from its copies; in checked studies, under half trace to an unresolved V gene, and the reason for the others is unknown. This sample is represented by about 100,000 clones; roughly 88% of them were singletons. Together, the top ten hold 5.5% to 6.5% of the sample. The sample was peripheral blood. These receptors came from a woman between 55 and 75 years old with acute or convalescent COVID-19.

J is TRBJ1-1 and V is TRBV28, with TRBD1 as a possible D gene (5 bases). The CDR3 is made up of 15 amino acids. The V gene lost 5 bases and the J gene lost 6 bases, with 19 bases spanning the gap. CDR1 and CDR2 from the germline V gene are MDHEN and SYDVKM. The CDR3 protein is CASSTSEGVLAEAFF. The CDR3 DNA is TGTGCCAGCAGTACCTCGGAAGGGGTTTTGGCTGAAGCTTTCTTT.

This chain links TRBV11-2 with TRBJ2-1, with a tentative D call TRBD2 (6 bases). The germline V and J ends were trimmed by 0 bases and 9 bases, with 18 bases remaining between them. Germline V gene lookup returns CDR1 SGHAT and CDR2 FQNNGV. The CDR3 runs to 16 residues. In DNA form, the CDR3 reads TGTGCCAGCAGCTTAGATAACGGAGGAGGGTTTGGTGAGCAGTTCTTC. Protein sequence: CASSLDNGGGFGEQFF.

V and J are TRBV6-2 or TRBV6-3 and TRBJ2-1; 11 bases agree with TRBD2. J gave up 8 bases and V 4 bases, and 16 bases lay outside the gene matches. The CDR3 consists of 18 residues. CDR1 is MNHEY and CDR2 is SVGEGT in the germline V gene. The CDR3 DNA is TGTGCCAGCAGTTCCCCTTCTACAGCTAGCGGGAGGAAAGATGAGCAGTTCTTC. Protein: CASSSPSTASGRKDEQFF.

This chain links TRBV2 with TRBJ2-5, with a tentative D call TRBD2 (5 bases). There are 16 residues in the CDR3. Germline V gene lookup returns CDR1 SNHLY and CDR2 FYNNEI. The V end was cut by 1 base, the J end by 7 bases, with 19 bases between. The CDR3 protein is CASSEEGRGPVVTQYF. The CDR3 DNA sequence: TGTGCCAGCAGTGAAGAAGGTCGAGGGCCCGTGGTGACCCAGTACTTC. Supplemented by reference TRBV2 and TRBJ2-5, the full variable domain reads EPEVTQTPSHQVTQMGQEVILRCVPISNHLYFYWYRQILGQKVEFLVSFYNNEISEKSEIFDDQFSVERPDGSNFTLKIRSTKLEDSAMYFCASSEEGRGPVVTQYFGPGTRLLVL.

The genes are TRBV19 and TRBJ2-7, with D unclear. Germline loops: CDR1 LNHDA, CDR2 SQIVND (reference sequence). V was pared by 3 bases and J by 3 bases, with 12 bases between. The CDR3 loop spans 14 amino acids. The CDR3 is CASSMYNNRYEQYF. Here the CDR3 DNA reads TGTGCCAGTAGTATGTACAACAACCGCTACGAGCAGTACTTC.

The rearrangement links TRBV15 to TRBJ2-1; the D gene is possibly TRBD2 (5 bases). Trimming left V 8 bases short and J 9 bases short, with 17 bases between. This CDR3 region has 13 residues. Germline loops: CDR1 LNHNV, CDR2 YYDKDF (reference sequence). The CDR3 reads CATGPFRAGEQFF. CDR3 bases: TGTGCCACCGGTCCGTTTAGGGCGGGTGAGCAGTTCTTC. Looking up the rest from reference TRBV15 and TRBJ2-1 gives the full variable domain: DAMVIQNPRYQVTQFGKPVTLSCSQTLNHNVMYWYQQKSSQAPKLLFHYYDKDFNNEADTPDNFQSRRPNTSFCFLDIRSPGLGDTAMYLCATGPFRAGEQFFGPGTRLTVL.

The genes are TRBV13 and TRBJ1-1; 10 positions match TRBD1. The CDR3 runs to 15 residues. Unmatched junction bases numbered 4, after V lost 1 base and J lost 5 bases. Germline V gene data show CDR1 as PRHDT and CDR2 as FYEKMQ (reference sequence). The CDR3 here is CASSLEMDRGTEAFF. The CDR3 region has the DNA TGTGCCAGCAGCTTAGAGATGGACAGGGGGACTGAAGCTTTCTTT.

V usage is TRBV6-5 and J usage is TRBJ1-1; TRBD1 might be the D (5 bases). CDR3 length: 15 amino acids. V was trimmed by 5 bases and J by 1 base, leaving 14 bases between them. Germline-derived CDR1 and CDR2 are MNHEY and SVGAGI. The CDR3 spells CASSSPGGKNTEAFF. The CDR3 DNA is TGTGCCAGCAGTAGCCCCGGGGGGAAGAACACTGAAGCTTTCTTT.

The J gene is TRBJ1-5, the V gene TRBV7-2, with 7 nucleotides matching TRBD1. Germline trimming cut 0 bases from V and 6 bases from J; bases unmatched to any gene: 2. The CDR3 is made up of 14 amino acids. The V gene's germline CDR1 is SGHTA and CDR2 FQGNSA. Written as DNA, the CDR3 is TGTGCCAGCAGCTTAGCAGGGGGCAGTCAGCCCCAGCATTTT. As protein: CASSLAGGSQPQHF. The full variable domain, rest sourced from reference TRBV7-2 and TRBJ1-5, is GAGVSQSPSNKVTEKGKDVELRCDPISGHTALYWYRQSLGQGLEFLIYFQGNSAPDKSGLPSDRFSAERTGGSVSTLTIQRTQQEDSAVYLCASSLAGGSQPQHFGDGTRLSIL.

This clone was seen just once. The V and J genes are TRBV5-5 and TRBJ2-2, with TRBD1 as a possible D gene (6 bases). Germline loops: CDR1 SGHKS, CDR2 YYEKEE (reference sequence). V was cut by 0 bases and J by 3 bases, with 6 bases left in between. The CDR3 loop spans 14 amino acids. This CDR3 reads CASSLGQDTGELFF. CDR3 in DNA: TGTGCCAGCAGCTTGGGACAGGACACCGGGGAGCTGTTTTTT. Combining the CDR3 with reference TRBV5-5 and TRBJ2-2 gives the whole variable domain DAGVTQSPTHLIKTRGQQVTLRCSPISGHKSVSWYQQVLGQGPQFIFQYYEKEERGRGNFPDRFSARQFPNYSSELNVNALLLGDSALYLCASSLGQDTGELFFGEGSRLTVL.

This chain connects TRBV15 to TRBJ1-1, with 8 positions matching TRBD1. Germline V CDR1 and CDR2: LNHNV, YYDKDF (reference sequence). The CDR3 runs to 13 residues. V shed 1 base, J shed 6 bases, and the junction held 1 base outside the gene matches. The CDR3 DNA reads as TGTGCCACCAGCAGAGGGACAGGGTCTGAAGCTTTCTTT. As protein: CATSRGTGSEAFF.

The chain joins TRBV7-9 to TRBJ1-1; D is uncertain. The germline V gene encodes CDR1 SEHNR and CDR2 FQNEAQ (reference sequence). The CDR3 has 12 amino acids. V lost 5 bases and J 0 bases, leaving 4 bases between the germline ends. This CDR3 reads CASSAMNTEAFF. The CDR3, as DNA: TGTGCCAGCAGCGCGATGAACACTGAAGCTTTCTTT.

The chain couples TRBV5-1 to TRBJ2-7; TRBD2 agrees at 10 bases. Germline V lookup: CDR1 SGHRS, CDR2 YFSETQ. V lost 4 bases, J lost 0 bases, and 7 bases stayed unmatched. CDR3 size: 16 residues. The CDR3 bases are TGCGCCAGCAGCCTTACTAGCGGGGCGAGCTCCTACGAGCAGTACTTC. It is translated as CASSLTSGASSYEQYF.

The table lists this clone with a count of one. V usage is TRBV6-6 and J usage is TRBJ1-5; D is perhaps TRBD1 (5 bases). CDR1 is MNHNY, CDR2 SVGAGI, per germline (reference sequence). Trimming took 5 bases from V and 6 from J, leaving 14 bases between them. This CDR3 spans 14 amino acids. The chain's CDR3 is CASSNTRGGQPQHF. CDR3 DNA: TGTGCCAGCAGTAATACCCGGGGGGGTCAGCCCCAGCATTTT.

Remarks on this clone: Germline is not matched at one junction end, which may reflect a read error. The CDR3 DNA is TGTGCCAGCAGCTACTACATAAATCAGCCCCAGCATTTT. Protein sequence: CASSYYINQPQHF. The rearrangement links TRBV6-2 or TRBV6-3 to TRBJ1-5; D unclear. This CDR3 spans 13 amino acids. The germline V gene encodes CDR1 MNHEY and CDR2 SVGEGT.

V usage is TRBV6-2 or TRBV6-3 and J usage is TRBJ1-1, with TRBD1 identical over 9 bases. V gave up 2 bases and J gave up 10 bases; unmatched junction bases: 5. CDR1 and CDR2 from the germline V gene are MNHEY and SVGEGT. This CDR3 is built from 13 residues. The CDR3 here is CASSYGDRVVAFF. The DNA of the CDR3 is TGTGCCAGCAGTTACGGGGACAGGGTTGTAGCTTTCTTT.

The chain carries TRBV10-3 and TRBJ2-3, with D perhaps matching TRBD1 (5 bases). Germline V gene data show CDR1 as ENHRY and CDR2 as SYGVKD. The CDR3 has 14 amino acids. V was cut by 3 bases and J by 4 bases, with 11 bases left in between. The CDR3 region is CAISDPTGADTQYF. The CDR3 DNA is TGTGCCATCAGTGACCCCACAGGTGCAGATACGCAGTATTTT.

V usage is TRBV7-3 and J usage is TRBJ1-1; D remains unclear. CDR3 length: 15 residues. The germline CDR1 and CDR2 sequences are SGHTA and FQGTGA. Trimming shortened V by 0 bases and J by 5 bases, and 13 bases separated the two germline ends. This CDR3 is CASSLTGKSLTEAFF. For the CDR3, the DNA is TGTGCCAGCAGCTTAACGGGCAAGAGTTTGACTGAAGCTTTCTTT.

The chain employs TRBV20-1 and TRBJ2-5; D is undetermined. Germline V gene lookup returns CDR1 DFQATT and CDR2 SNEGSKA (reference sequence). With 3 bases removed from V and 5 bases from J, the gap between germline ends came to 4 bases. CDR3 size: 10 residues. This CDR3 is CSASIETQYF. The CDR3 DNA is TGCAGTGCTAGCATCGAGACCCAGTACTTC.

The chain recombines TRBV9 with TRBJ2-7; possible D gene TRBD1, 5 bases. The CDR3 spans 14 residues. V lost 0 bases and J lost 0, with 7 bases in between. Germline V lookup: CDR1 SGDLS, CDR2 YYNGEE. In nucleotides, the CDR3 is TGTGCCAGCAGCGTAGCTACAGGCTCCTACGAGCAGTACTTC. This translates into CASSVATGSYEQYF.

CDR3 loop: CASSLTWAGDYEQYF. CDR3 coding DNA: TGTGCCAGCAGCCTTACCTGGGCTGGTGACTACGAGCAGTACTTC. The chain uses TRBV3-1 (or the pseudogene TRBV3-2) and TRBJ2-7; D ambiguous. Germline CDR1 is LGHDT and CDR2 is YNNKEL (reference sequence). With 4 bases removed from V and 3 bases from J, the gap between germline ends came to 16 bases. The CDR3 length is 15 residues.

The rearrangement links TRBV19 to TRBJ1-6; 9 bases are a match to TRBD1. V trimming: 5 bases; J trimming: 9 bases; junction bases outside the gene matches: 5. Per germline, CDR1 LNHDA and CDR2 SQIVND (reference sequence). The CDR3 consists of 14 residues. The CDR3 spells CASSPTGGFSPLHF. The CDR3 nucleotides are TGTGCCAGTAGTCCGACAGGGGGTTTTTCACCCCTCCACTTT.

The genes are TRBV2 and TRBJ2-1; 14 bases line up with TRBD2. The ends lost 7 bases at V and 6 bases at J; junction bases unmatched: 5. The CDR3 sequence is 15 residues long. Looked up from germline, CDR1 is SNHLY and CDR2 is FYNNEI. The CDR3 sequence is CASTRGTSGSNEQFF. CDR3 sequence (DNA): TGTGCCAGCACCCGTGGGACTAGCGGGAGCAATGAGCAGTTCTTC.